The 3 T cell receptor beta chains below all came from one sample that was sequenced in a study of PD-1 blockade in classical Hodgkin lymphoma. The assay was immunoSEQ multiplex PCR, and TCRdb's table has in-frame clones only and misses some. Found here are 47,000 or so clones, roughly 93% of them singletons; the top ten hold under 5%. Time point indicated: newly diagnosed, previously untreated cHL patient sample. Sequenced material: peripheral blood mononuclear cells (PBMCs). All receptors come from a human donor with classical Hodgkin lymphoma.

The chain has TRBV5-1 and TRBJ1-1; 8 nucleotides line up with TRBD1. The CDR3 runs 14 residues. V lost 3 bases, J lost 3 bases, and 4 bases stayed unmatched. The germline CDR1 and CDR2 sequences are SGHRS and YFSETQ. CDR3 sequence: CASSYQGADTEAFF. In DNA, the CDR3 is TGCGCCAGCAGCTACCAGGGGGCCGACACTGAAGCTTTCTTT.

In this sample, this clone turned up once. V and J are TRBV4-1 and TRBJ1-1; no firm D call. Germline assignment: CDR1 MGHRA and CDR2 YSYEKL. This CDR3 region has 14 residues. V was trimmed by 6 bases and J by 4 bases, leaving 15 bases between them. The DNA for the CDR3 is TGCGCCAGCAGTCAGGAGAGGGCAGGCACTGAAGCTTTCTTT. It encodes CASSQERAGTEAFF.

The V call is TRBV4-2, the J call TRBJ2-6; D gene uncertain. Per the germline V gene, CDR1 is LGHNA and CDR2 is YNFKEQ. V lost 0 bases and J 1 base, leaving 7 bases between the germline ends. This CDR3 is 16 amino acids long. The CDR3 loop is CASSQDRESGANVLTF. DNA for the CDR3: TGTGCCAGCAGCCAAGACAGAGAGTCTGGGGCCAACGTCCTGACTTTC.